This section outlines one TCR beta chain sequence together with its context. TCRdb's copy holds only in-frame clones and misses some; the assay was immunoSEQ multiplex PCR. This sample carries about 2.2 million clones, 85% to 95% of them seen once, and the ten largest clones take about 1.7%. Naive CD8 cells comprised CD45RO-negative, CCR7-positively selected cells, excluding terminally differentiated effector memory CD45RA+ cells. From germline, CDR1 is SNHLY and CDR2 FYNNEI. V lost 4 bases and J lost 4; bases outside the gene matches: 6. The CDR3 spans 16 residues. The source of the sample is a study of shared clonotypes between healthy human individuals.

Source material: naive CD8+ T cells from PBMCs. J is TRBJ2-3 and V is TRBV2, with 12 bases fitting TRBD2. This receptor was taken from a man aged 18 to 35 in good health. Some clones in this sample may be carry-over from other donors' samples. CDR3 DNA sequence: TGTGCCAGCAGTGGACCTAGCGGGAGGGCCCCAGATACGCAGTATTTT. It encodes CASSGPSGRAPDTQYF.